Below, 28 T cell receptor beta chains from the same sample are listed, as sequenced in a study of technical replicates of blood from a few donors. Produced via immunoSEQ multiplex PCR; TCRdb's table is partial and in-frame only. The sample yields more than 65,000 clones, about 96% seen once. Sequencing used T cells isolated from PBMCs. The receptors originated from a human donor in good health.

The chain combines TRBV5-1 with TRBJ2-1; TRBD2 might be the D (5 bases). Germline loops: CDR1 SGHRS, CDR2 YFSETQ. The germline V and J ends were trimmed by 1 base and 6 bases, with 17 bases remaining between them. The CDR3 is made up of 16 amino acids. The CDR3 coding sequence is TGCGCCAGCAGCTTGTCCTCCTTCTTAGCGACCAATGAGCAGTTCTTC. Translation gives CASSLSSFLATNEQFF. Filled out from reference TRBV5-1 and TRBJ2-1, the complete variable domain reads KAGVTQTPRYLIKTRGQQVTLSCSPISGHRSVSWYQQTPGQGLQFLFEYFSETQRNKGNFPGRFSGRQFSNSRSEMNVSTLELGDSALYLCASSLSSFLATNEQFFGPGTRLTVL.

V gene TRBV28 combines with J gene TRBJ2-1; D may be TRBD1 (5 bases). From germline, CDR1 is MDHEN and CDR2 SYDVKM. CDR3 length: 15 amino acids. With 3 bases removed from V and 4 bases from J, the gap between germline ends came to 13 bases. CDR3 in DNA: TGTGCCAGCAGTTTGATGGACATTACTTACAATGAGCAGTTCTTC. This codes for CASSLMDITYNEQFF.

DNA for the CDR3: TGCAGCGTTATCCCTACAGGAGATGGTGAGCAGTTCTTC. It translates to CSVIPTGDGEQFF. V usage is TRBV29-1 and J usage is TRBJ2-1, with D perhaps matching TRBD1 (5 bases). The CDR3 runs to 13 residues. The germline gives CDR1 SQVTM, CDR2 ANQGSEA. Trimming pared 5 bases from V and 9 bases from J, leaving 17 bases between.

V is TRBV29-1 and J is TRBJ2-1; D perhaps matches TRBD2 (6 bases). Germline CDR1 is SQVTM and CDR2 is ANQGSEA. There are 14 residues in the CDR3. Trimming pared 4 bases from V and 8 bases from J, leaving 18 bases between. In DNA form, the CDR3 reads TGCAGCGTTGGGGGCCGACTAGTGACGGATGAGCAGTTCTTC. Its translation is CSVGGRLVTDEQFF.

The V gene is TRBV18, the J gene TRBJ2-5; 7 bases align to TRBD1. The V gene's germline CDR1 is KGHSH and CDR2 LQKENI. V lost 0 bases and J lost 1; bases outside the gene matches: 2. The CDR3 has 15 residues. The CDR3 loop reads CASSPPRTGQETQYF. The CDR3 DNA reads TGTGCCAGCTCACCACCGAGGACAGGCCAAGAGACCCAGTACTTC.

The chain combines TRBV15 with TRBJ2-1; no reliable D call. The CDR3 is made up of 13 amino acids. CDR1 and CDR2 from the germline V gene are LNHNV and YYDKDF (reference sequence). V lost 0 bases and J 5 bases, leaving 5 bases between the germline ends. The CDR3 loop reads CATSRDFDNEQFF. CDR3 bases: TGTGCCACCAGCAGAGATTTCGACAATGAGCAGTTCTTC.

V usage is TRBV25-1 and J usage is TRBJ2-5, with a possible D match to TRBD2 (6 bases). The V end lost 5 bases, the J end lost 5 bases, and 15 bases lay between the germline ends. Germline CDR1 MGHDK, CDR2 SYGVNS. CDR3 length: 14 residues. The CDR3 spells CASSLPGVWETQYF. CDR3 in DNA: TGTGCCAGCAGTCTTCCGGGGGTGTGGGAGACCCAGTACTTC.

The chain couples TRBV28 to TRBJ2-7, with 8 bases that match TRBD2. The V and J ends lost 3 bases and 3 bases, in that order; junction bases with no gene match: 4. Per the germline V gene, CDR1 is MDHEN and CDR2 is SYDVKM. CDR3 length: 14 residues. CDR3 in amino acids: CASSFGRVDYEQYF. The CDR3, as DNA: TGTGCCAGCAGTTTCGGGAGGGTAGACTACGAGCAGTACTTC.

J is TRBJ1-5 and V is TRBV25-1; D may be TRBD1 (5 bases). Trimming left V 4 bases short and J 7 bases short, with 11 bases between. The CDR3 runs 13 residues. Looked up from germline, CDR1 is MGHDK and CDR2 is SYGVNS. The CDR3 nucleotides read TGTGCCAGCAGTGGCCAGGGTAGCCAGCCCCAGCATTTT. This sequence encodes CASSGQGSQPQHF. Full variable domain (missing parts from reference TRBV25-1 and TRBJ1-5): EADIYQTPRYLVIGTGKKITLECSQTMGHDKMYWYQQDPGMELHLIHYSYGVNSTEKGDLSSESTVSRIRTEHFPLTLESARPSHTSQYLCASSGQGSQPQHFGDGTRLSIL.

V is TRBV28 and J is TRBJ2-7; 8 positions match TRBD2. J gave up 2 bases and V 5 bases, and 8 bases lay outside the gene matches. The CDR3 extends over 15 amino acids. Germline V CDR1 and CDR2: MDHEN, SYDVKM. CDR3 sequence (DNA): TGTGCCAGCAGTCCGGGACTAGGGACGACCTACGAGCAGTACTTC. Protein: CASSPGLGTTYEQYF.

This sequence joins TRBV5-1 and TRBJ2-1; TRBD2 matches 9 bases. Per germline, CDR1 SGHRS and CDR2 YFSETQ. The CDR3 covers 17 residues. V lost 4 bases, J lost 2 bases, and 10 bases stayed unmatched. DNA for the CDR3: TGCGCCAGCAGCAGGGACGGGCGGGAGGGCCCCTACAATGAGCAGTTCTTC. Protein: CASSRDGREGPYNEQFF.

Only one count was recorded for this clone. The chain employs TRBV2 and TRBJ2-1; no firm D call. The CDR3 runs 12 residues. CDR1 is SNHLY and CDR2 is FYNNEI in the germline V gene. V lost 11 bases, J lost 0 bases, and 8 bases lay in between. In DNA, the CDR3 is TGTGCCGTAGCTCGCTCCTACAATGAGCAGTTCTTC. Translation: CAVARSYNEQFF.

The chain uses TRBV7-2 and TRBJ2-4, with 7 bases fitting TRBD2. CDR3 length: 16 residues. Germline values: CDR1 SGHTA, CDR2 FQGNSA. With 2 bases clipped from V and 8 bases from J, the junction kept 12 bases outside the gene matches. CDR3 DNA sequence: TGTGCCAGCAGCTTACCGGGGGGTGGGGGTAGGCACATTCAGTACTTC. This codes for CASSLPGGGGRHIQYF. Full variable domain (rest looked up from reference TRBV7-2 and TRBJ2-4): GAGVSQSPSNKVTEKGKDVELRCDPISGHTALYWYRQSLGQGLEFLIYFQGNSAPDKSGLPSDRFSAERTGGSVSTLTIQRTQQEDSAVYLCASSLPGGGGRHIQYFGAGTRLSVL.

A single count supports this clone. The chain combines TRBV9 with TRBJ1-2, with a weak D call TRBD1 (6 bases). CDR1 is SGDLS, CDR2 YYNGEE, per germline. Trimming took 0 bases from V and 4 from J, leaving 13 bases between them. The CDR3 sequence is 15 residues long. The CDR3 loop is CASSVGYRVAYGYTF. CDR3 bases: TGTGCCAGCAGCGTAGGGTACAGGGTCGCCTATGGCTACACCTTC. Full variable domain (missing parts from reference TRBV9 and TRBJ1-2): DSGVTQTPKHLITATGQRVTLRCSPRSGDLSVYWYQQSLDQGLQFLIQYYNGEERAKGNILERFSAQQFPDLHSELNLSSLELGDSALYFCASSVGYRVAYGYTFGSGTRLTVV.

This chain connects TRBV9 to TRBJ1-1, with 7 nucleotides matching TRBD1. Looked up from germline, CDR1 is SGDLS and CDR2 is YYNGEE. CDR3 length: 14 amino acids. J lost 6 bases, V lost 3 bases, and 8 bases had no gene match. DNA for the CDR3: TGTGCCAGCAGCGCCTCAGGGGGGCTCTCTGAAGCTTTCTTT. Residues: CASSASGGLSEAFF.

This chain uses TRBV7-2 with TRBJ1-5; D unclear. CDR1 is SGHTA, CDR2 FQGNSA, per germline. Trimming stripped 1 base from V and 3 bases from J, with 13 bases between. The CDR3 is 16 amino acids. The CDR3: CASSLDGSTANQPQHF. DNA for the CDR3: TGTGCCAGCAGCTTAGATGGCAGTACCGCCAATCAGCCCCAGCATTTT.

The sample holds one count of this clone. The genes are TRBV10-3 and TRBJ2-2, with TRBD1 matching 10 bases. The CDR3 runs 15 residues. J gave up 4 bases and V 10 bases, and 9 bases lay outside the gene matches. Germline V gene sequence: CDR1 ENHRY, CDR2 SYGVKD. The chain's CDR3 is CATLRDRGSTGELFF. CDR3 bases: TGTGCCACACTTCGGGACAGGGGCAGCACCGGGGAGCTGTTTTTT.

The chain recombines TRBV11-2 with TRBJ2-2, with 8 bases that match TRBD1. The CDR3 sequence is 13 residues long. Trimming removed 6 bases from V and 5 bases from J; junction bases left unmatched: 2. Germline loops: CDR1 SGHAT, CDR2 FQNNGV. CDR3: CASSYRGTGELFF. For the CDR3, the DNA is TGTGCCAGCAGTTACAGGGGGACCGGGGAGCTGTTTTTT. The full variable domain, with the rest looked up from reference TRBV11-2 and TRBJ2-2, is EAGVAQSPRYKIIEKRQSVAFWCNPISGHATLYWYQQILGQGPKLLIQFQNNGVVDDSQLPKDRFSAERLKGVDSTLKIQPAKLEDSAVYLCASSYRGTGELFFGEGSRLTVL.

J is TRBJ2-5 and V is TRBV27; possibly TRBD1 for D (6 bases). With 6 bases removed from V and 0 bases from J, the gap between germline ends came to 11 bases. Germline CDR1 reads MNHEY; CDR2 reads SMNVEV (reference sequence). The CDR3 covers 14 residues. CDR3 residues: CASSTDSYQETQYF. CDR3 in DNA: TGTGCCAGCAGCACGGACAGCTACCAAGAGACCCAGTACTTC.

This chain links TRBV5-1 with TRBJ1-2; the match to TRBD1 covers 9 bases. This CDR3 contains 14 residues. Germline loops: CDR1 SGHRS, CDR2 YFSETQ. With V trimmed by 8 bases and J by 6 bases, 11 bases remained unmatched. DNA of the CDR3: TGCGCCAGTTATCCGGGACAGGGACTCAATGGCTACACCTTC. Translation: CASYPGQGLNGYTF.

The chain employs TRBV10-1 and TRBJ2-1; TRBD1 is a possible D gene (6 bases). The germline CDR1 and CDR2 sequences are WNHNN and SYGVQD (reference sequence). Trimming removed 7 bases from V and 5 bases from J, with 9 bases in between. The CDR3 sequence is 12 residues long. The CDR3 DNA is TGCGCCAGCAAGGGGGAACACAATGAGCAGTTCTTC. It is translated as CASKGEHNEQFF.

V gene TRBV30 combines with J gene TRBJ1-5; 7 nucleotides match TRBD1. V lost 4 bases to trimming and J lost 5 bases; unmatched junction nucleotides: 5. Germline V gene data show CDR1 as GTSNPN and CDR2 as SVGIG (reference sequence). This CDR3 has 13 residues. The CDR3 spells CAWMGQGDQPQHF. CDR3 DNA sequence: TGTGCCTGGATGGGGCAGGGGGATCAGCCCCAGCATTTT.

This chain links TRBV27 with TRBJ2-7; 14 bases map to TRBD2. Unmatched junction bases numbered 4, after V lost 3 bases and J lost 12 bases. The CDR3 totals 13 residues. Germline V gives CDR1 MNHEY, CDR2 SMNVEV (reference sequence). CDR3 nucleotide sequence: TGTGCCAGCAGTTTGGGACTAGCGGGAGTAGGGTACTTC. Translating it yields CASSLGLAGVGYF.

This rearrangement joins TRBV19 to TRBJ2-1; D may be TRBD1 (6 bases). The CDR3 length is 16 residues. The V and J ends lost 5 bases and 0 bases respectively, with 14 bases between them. Germline V CDR1 and CDR2: LNHDA, SQIVND (reference sequence). The CDR3 loop reads CASSLWTDVSYNEQFF. CDR3 in DNA: TGTGCCAGTAGTTTATGGACAGATGTCTCCTACAATGAGCAGTTCTTC.

The chain couples TRBV19 to TRBJ2-6; possibly TRBD2 for D (6 bases). CDR3 size: 15 residues. Looked up from germline, CDR1 is LNHDA and CDR2 is SQIVND (reference sequence). The V end lost 10 bases, the J end lost 2 bases, and 15 bases lay between the germline ends. Written as DNA, the CDR3 is TGTGCCACCACCGACGGGGGTGCTGGGGCCAACGTCCTGACTTTC. The encoded protein is CATTDGGAGANVLTF.

This chain uses TRBV18 with TRBJ1-5; D unresolved. The V gene's germline CDR1 is KGHSH and CDR2 LQKENI. This CDR3 has 14 residues. V was cut by 3 bases and J by 5 bases, with 11 bases left in between. This CDR3 is CASSPAREDQPQHF. As DNA, the CDR3 is TGTGCCAGCTCACCGGCAAGGGAGGATCAGCCCCAGCATTTT.

The V call is TRBV7-9, the J call TRBJ2-5; 9 bases agree with TRBD1. Per germline, CDR1 SEHNR and CDR2 FQNEAQ (reference sequence). The CDR3 is 15 residues long. Trimming cost V 6 bases and J 5 bases; bases outside gene matches: 10. The CDR3 DNA reads as TGTGCCAGCAGACAACCTACAGGGGGCGCCGAGACCCAGTACTTC. Amino acids: CASRQPTGGAETQYF.

The gene calls are TRBV9 and TRBJ2-1; 12 bases match TRBD1. The CDR3 covers 15 residues. The V and J ends lost 1 base and 8 bases, in that order; junction bases with no gene match: 4. Germline-derived CDR1 and CDR2 are SGDLS and YYNGEE. CDR3 DNA sequence: TGTGCCAGCAGCGTAACCGGGACAGGGGGCCATGAGCAGTTCTTC. It translates to CASSVTGTGGHEQFF.